What follows are 32 T cell receptor beta chains derived from one specimen sequenced in a study of vaccination effects on CD4 cells after COVID-19. Data came from immunoSEQ multiplex PCR; TCRdb stores just in-frame clones and leaves some out. The sample consists of tens of thousands of clones, roughly 72% of them appearing once. With the ViraFEST assay, the study expanded antigen-specific CD4+ T cells using viral peptide pools, then sequenced them. Investigators separated out CD4+ T cells once around nine days of culture had passed. The healthy vaccine recipients, who had no prior SARS-CoV-2 infection, showed negative nucleocapsid antibodies. No antigens are known for them. The sample was CD4+ T cells from PBMCs cultured with HCoV-OC43 spike peptides, taken before COVID-19 vaccination. The subset here: HCoV-OC43 spike overlapping peptide pool stimulation. The receptors here all came from a human donor who received a COVID-19 vaccine.

This chain uses TRBV27 with TRBJ1-1; possible D gene TRBD1, 6 bases. The CDR3 consists of 14 residues. Trimming stripped 7 bases from V and 1 base from J, with 13 bases between. Germline CDR1 reads MNHEY; CDR2 reads SMNVEV (reference sequence). As DNA, the CDR3 is TGTGCCAGCAAAGAGACAGGTCCGAACACTGAAGCTTTCTTT. This codes for CASKETGPNTEAFF.

The chain links TRBV5-1 to TRBJ1-5; D is undetermined. Germline V gives CDR1 SGHRS, CDR2 YFSETQ. V lost 4 bases and J lost 3, with 11 bases in between. The CDR3 extends over 14 amino acids. The CDR3 region is CASSPQDFNQPQHF. Written as DNA, the CDR3 is TGCGCCAGCAGCCCGCAGGATTTCAATCAGCCCCAGCATTTT.

V gene TRBV2 combines with J gene TRBJ1-1, with D perhaps matching TRBD1 (5 bases). Germline-derived CDR1 and CDR2 are SNHLY and FYNNEI. CDR3 length: 13 residues. Trimming removed 6 bases from V and 1 base from J, with 9 bases in between. CDR3 DNA sequence: TGTGCCAGCAGCTTCGACAGGAACACTGAAGCTTTCTTT. Its protein is CASSFDRNTEAFF. Looking up the rest from reference TRBV2 and TRBJ1-1 gives the full variable domain: EPEVTQTPSHQVTQMGQEVILRCVPISNHLYFYWYRQILGQKVEFLVSFYNNEISEKSEIFDDQFSVERPDGSNFTLKIRSTKLEDSAMYFCASSFDRNTEAFFGQGTRLTVV.

This clone was seen only once. The chain has TRBV28 and TRBJ1-2, with D uncertain. Germline CDR1 reads MDHEN; CDR2 reads SYDVKM. The length of the CDR3 is 13 residues. The V end lost 4 bases, the J end lost 5 bases, and 11 bases lay between the germline ends. In DNA, the CDR3 is TGTGCCAGCAGTTCGGAAAGGCAATATGGCTACACCTTC. Its translation: CASSSERQYGYTF.

The V and J genes are TRBV25-1 and TRBJ1-3; 9 nucleotides agree with TRBD1. The CDR3 is 15 residues long. Unmatched junction bases numbered 3, after V lost 2 bases and J lost 4 bases. CDR1 MGHDK and CDR2 SYGVNS come from the germline V gene. CDR3 amino acids: CASSEAGTGGNTIYF. As DNA, the CDR3 is TGTGCCAGCAGTGAAGCCGGGACAGGGGGAAACACCATATATTTT.

This clone has only a few counts. V is TRBV5-1 and J is TRBJ2-1, with TRBD2 identical over 7 bases. The germline CDR1 and CDR2 sequences are SGHRS and YFSETQ. The CDR3 has 15 residues. The V segment lost 7 bases and the J segment 8 bases; nucleotides outside the gene matches: 15. This chain's CDR3 is CASGEGPNQGHEQFF. CDR3 coding DNA: TGCGCCAGCGGGGAGGGACCCAACCAGGGTCATGAGCAGTTCTTC.

The gene calls are TRBV18 and TRBJ1-5, with 9 positions matching TRBD1. The CDR3 is made up of 16 amino acids. Germline V gene data show CDR1 as KGHSH and CDR2 as LQKENI. V lost 3 bases to trimming and J lost 2 bases; unmatched junction nucleotides: 5. The CDR3 coding sequence is TGTGCCAGCTCACCGGGGACAGGGTTCGGCAATCAGCCCCAGCATTTT. Protein: CASSPGTGFGNQPQHF.

The chain has TRBV5-1 and TRBJ1-3, with a weak D call TRBD1 (6 bases). CDR1 is SGHRS, CDR2 YFSETQ, per germline. The CDR3 covers 16 residues. Trimming pared 0 bases from V and 1 base from J, leaving 11 bases between. The CDR3 protein is CASSLEQGMSGNTIYF. In DNA, the CDR3 is TGCGCCAGCAGCTTGGAGCAGGGGATGTCTGGAAACACCATATATTTT.

The chain recombines TRBV7-2 with TRBJ1-2; 7 nucleotides agree with TRBD1. Per germline, CDR1 SGHTA and CDR2 FQGNSA. This CDR3 has 12 amino acids. V dropped 7 bases and J dropped 4; count of bases not matched to a gene: 3. CDR3 sequence: CASTRQGYGYTF. CDR3 DNA sequence: TGTGCCAGCACCCGACAGGGCTATGGCTACACCTTC.

This clone was counted between two and nine times. The chain recombines TRBV15 with TRBJ2-1, with D possibly being TRBD1 (6 bases). The CDR3 totals 13 residues. Deletions cut 8 bases from V and 2 bases from J, with 10 bases between. The V gene's germline CDR1 is LNHNV and CDR2 YYDKDF (reference sequence). The CDR3 reads CATQEGAYNEQFF. In DNA form, the CDR3 reads TGTGCCACCCAAGAGGGGGCCTACAATGAGCAGTTCTTC.

The rearrangement uses TRBV18 and TRBJ1-2; 8 positions agree with TRBD1. The CDR3 runs to 13 residues. V was pared by 5 bases and J by 6 bases, with 5 bases of the junction left unmatched. Germline CDR1 reads KGHSH; CDR2 reads LQKENI. CDR3 in amino acids: CASSSQGADGYTF. CDR3 sequence (DNA): TGTGCCAGCTCAAGCCAGGGGGCGGATGGCTACACCTTC. Full variable domain (outside the CDR3, taken from reference TRBV18 and TRBJ1-2): NAGVMQNPRHLVRRRGQEARLRCSPMKGHSHVYWYRQLPEEGLKFMVYLQKENIIDESGMPKERFSAEFPKEGPSILRIQQVVRGDSAAYFCASSSQGADGYTFGSGTRLTVV.

This chain joins TRBV19 and TRBJ2-3; either TRBD1 or TRBD2 may fit D (5 bases each). This CDR3 comprises 16 residues. Trimming took off 3 bases at V and 4 bases at J, with 17 bases between the two ends. CDR1 and CDR2 (germline): LNHDA, SQIVND (reference sequence). The CDR3 loop reads CASSMGRGGGPDTQYF. The CDR3 DNA is TGTGCCAGTAGTATGGGACGGGGTGGCGGTCCAGATACGCAGTATTTT.

The chain has TRBV15 and TRBJ1-4, with 10 nucleotides matching TRBD1. This CDR3 has 16 amino acids. With 3 bases clipped from V and 0 bases from J, the junction kept 1 base outside the gene matches. Germline CDR1 and CDR2: LNHNV and YYDKDF (reference sequence). The CDR3 DNA follows: TGTGCCACCAGCAGCGGACAGGGGGCAACTAATGAAAAACTGTTTTTT. It translates to CATSSGQGATNEKLFF.

The gene calls are TRBV5-1 and TRBJ1-2; D gene uncertain. Germline values: CDR1 SGHRS, CDR2 YFSETQ. This CDR3 contains 13 residues. V lost 0 bases and J 6 bases, leaving 9 bases between the germline ends. In DNA form, the CDR3 reads TGCGCCAGCAGCTTGGTAGACACGAATGGCTACACCTTC. Its protein is CASSLVDTNGYTF.

This clone was observed a few times. The rearrangement links TRBV7-2 to TRBJ1-1; 7 positions match TRBD1. Germline trimming cut 4 bases from V and 1 base from J; bases unmatched to any gene: 3. The germline V gene encodes CDR1 SGHTA and CDR2 FQGNSA. The CDR3 extends over 14 amino acids. The CDR3 reads CASSSRTGNTEAFF. For the CDR3, the DNA is TGTGCCAGCAGCTCACGGACAGGGAACACTGAAGCTTTCTTT. Together with reference TRBV7-2 and TRBJ1-1, the CDR3 gives the full variable domain: GAGVSQSPSNKVTEKGKDVELRCDPISGHTALYWYRQSLGQGLEFLIYFQGNSAPDKSGLPSDRFSAERTGGSVSTLTIQRTQQEDSAVYLCASSSRTGNTEAFFGQGTRLTVV.

The chain couples TRBV24-1 to TRBJ2-2; a weak D match, TRBD1 (6 bases). This CDR3 region has 14 residues. CDR1 and CDR2 from the germline V gene are KGHDR and SFDVKD. V lost 11 bases and J lost 2, with 14 bases in between. Written as DNA, the CDR3 is TGTGCCATCGCCGGGACACCTAACACCGGGGAGCTGTTTTTT. Translation: CAIAGTPNTGELFF.

This clone turned up a few times. In DNA, the CDR3 is TGTGCCAGCTCACCCCTAGCGGTTTCCTACAATGAGCAGTTCTTC. It specifies CASSPLAVSYNEQFF. The rearrangement links TRBV18 to TRBJ2-1, with 7 bases identical to TRBD2. With V trimmed by 3 bases and J by 1 base, 3 bases remained unmatched. This CDR3 is built from 15 residues. CDR1 and CDR2 (germline): KGHSH, LQKENI.

The count of this clone is one. This chain links TRBV4-2 with TRBJ2-3, with 11 bases matching TRBD2. Germline values: CDR1 LGHNA, CDR2 YNFKEQ. V shed 0 bases, J shed 4 bases, and the junction held 9 bases outside the gene matches. The CDR3 is 18 amino acids. CDR3 loop: CASSQEYSGGARADTQYF. The CDR3 nucleotides are TGTGCCAGCAGCCAAGAGTATAGCGGGGGGGCCCGGGCAGATACGCAGTATTTT.

This chain links TRBV6-5 with TRBJ1-1, with D uncertain. The ends were cut back, 0 bases at V and 3 bases at J, with 11 bases in the middle. Germline-derived CDR1 and CDR2 are MNHEY and SVGAGI. The CDR3 is 15 amino acids. Here the CDR3 reads CASSYSSPLDTEAFF. CDR3 DNA sequence: TGTGCCAGCAGTTACTCGTCCCCTCTGGACACTGAAGCTTTCTTT.

This chain links TRBV2 with TRBJ2-3; a weak D match, TRBD2 (5 bases). Trimming pared 5 bases from V and 1 base from J, leaving 13 bases between. CDR1 SNHLY and CDR2 FYNNEI come from the germline V gene. The CDR3 is 15 amino acids. Written as DNA, the CDR3 is TGTGCCAGCAGTCGGCAGGAGGCTGGCACAGATACGCAGTATTTT. Amino acid sequence: CASSRQEAGTDTQYF. The whole variable domain, filled in from reference TRBV2 and TRBJ2-3, reads EPEVTQTPSHQVTQMGQEVILRCVPISNHLYFYWYRQILGQKVEFLVSFYNNEISEKSEIFDDQFSVERPDGSNFTLKIRSTKLEDSAMYFCASSRQEAGTDTQYFGPGTRLTVL.

This chain connects TRBV24-1 to TRBJ1-2; possible D gene TRBD1, 5 bases. Germline V CDR1 and CDR2: KGHDR, SFDVKD. V lost 7 bases and J 3 bases, leaving 14 bases between the germline ends. The CDR3 totals 14 residues. The chain's CDR3 is CATRGTGGDYGYTF. The CDR3 DNA reads TGTGCCACCAGGGGGACCGGAGGGGACTATGGCTACACCTTC.

This chain links TRBV28 with TRBJ2-7; TRBD1 matches 7 bases. The CDR3 contains 15 residues. Per the germline V gene, CDR1 is MDHEN and CDR2 is SYDVKM. V shed 4 bases, J shed 5 bases, and the junction held 11 bases outside the gene matches. The CDR3 DNA reads TGTGCCAGCAGTTCTCCTGGGGGACAGACGCACGAGCAGTACGTC. The encoded protein is CASSSPGGQTHEQYV.

The chain carries TRBV6-2 or TRBV6-3 and TRBJ2-5; TRBD1 agrees at 10 bases. The CDR3 length is 16 residues. V shed 5 bases and J 2 bases; nucleotides not matched to a gene: 8. Looked up from germline, CDR1 is MNHEY and CDR2 is SVGEGT. The CDR3 is CASSLDRGEDQETQYF. The CDR3 DNA is TGTGCCAGCAGTCTGGACAGGGGGGAAGATCAAGAGACCCAGTACTTC.

The chain couples TRBV5-1 to TRBJ2-5; TRBD2 matches at 11 bases. The germline gives CDR1 SGHRS, CDR2 YFSETQ. Germline trimming cut 0 bases from V and 5 bases from J; bases unmatched to any gene: 6. This CDR3 spans 16 amino acids. The CDR3 sequence is CASSLVPSGGQETQYF. CDR3 sequence (DNA): TGCGCCAGCAGCTTGGTGCCTAGCGGGGGGCAGGAGACCCAGTACTTC.

Only a few counts were recorded for this clone. The chain recombines TRBV28 with TRBJ2-7; 10 bases map to TRBD1. Trimming took 4 bases from V and 6 from J; bases not matched to a gene: 9. The CDR3 loop spans 15 amino acids. The germline V gene encodes CDR1 MDHEN and CDR2 SYDVKM. The CDR3, as DNA: TGTGCCAGCAGTTCCCGGGACAGGGGCGGTCTCGAGCAGTACGTC. Protein: CASSSRDRGGLEQYV.

The chain employs TRBV29-1 and TRBJ2-1; 12 bases are a match to TRBD1. Germline V lookup: CDR1 SQVTM, CDR2 ANQGSEA. The junction had 6 bases not matched to a gene; V was cut back by 2 bases and J by 7 bases. There are 15 residues in the CDR3. This CDR3 is CSVERDRGRQNEQFF. The CDR3 DNA sequence: TGCAGCGTTGAAAGGGACAGGGGGCGCCAGAATGAGCAGTTCTTC.

V usage is TRBV7-2 and J usage is TRBJ2-5; 13 bases agree with TRBD2. CDR1 SGHTA and CDR2 FQGNSA come from the germline V gene. With 0 bases clipped from V and 2 bases from J, the junction kept 3 bases outside the gene matches. The length of the CDR3 is 17 residues. The CDR3 DNA follows: TGTGCCAGCAGCTTAGCCCCACTAGCGGGGGGGCAAGAGACCCAGTACTTC. This encodes CASSLAPLAGGQETQYF.

This chain links TRBV5-1 with TRBJ2-2, with 7 bases lining up with TRBD1. CDR1 SGHRS and CDR2 YFSETQ come from the germline V gene. After removal of 0 bases from V and 0 bases from J, the junction contained 8 bases not matched to a gene. This CDR3 is built from 18 residues. This chain's CDR3 is CASSLVMRQGTNTGELFF. CDR3 nucleotide sequence: TGCGCCAGCAGCTTGGTTATGAGACAGGGCACGAACACCGGGGAGCTGTTTTTT.

V and J are TRBV24-1 and TRBJ1-1, with 9 bases aligning to TRBD1. J was trimmed by 11 bases and V by 4 bases; bases with no gene match: 16. From germline, CDR1 is KGHDR and CDR2 SFDVKD. The CDR3 runs to 16 residues. CDR3 sequence reads: CATSDSLGTGPMRAFF. DNA of the CDR3: TGTGCCACCAGTGACTCGCTAGGGACAGGGCCGATGAGGGCTTTCTTT.

The rearrangement uses TRBV3-1 (or the pseudogene TRBV3-2) and TRBJ2-5; D not resolved. The germline gives CDR1 LGHDT, CDR2 YNNKEL (reference sequence). Trimming stripped 1 base from V and 2 bases from J, with 8 bases between. The CDR3 length is 14 residues. CDR3 amino acids: CASSQGRVQETQYF. In DNA, the CDR3 is TGTGCCAGCAGCCAAGGAAGGGTTCAAGAGACCCAGTACTTC.

Only a few counts were recorded for this clone. This chain connects TRBV5-1 to TRBJ2-2, with 15 nucleotides matching TRBD2. The V gene end was trimmed by 4 bases and the J gene end by 1 base; junction bases not matched to a gene: 5. The CDR3 has 18 residues. Germline V gene sequence: CDR1 SGHRS, CDR2 YFSETQ. The CDR3: CASSPGLAGGMNTGELFF. CDR3 DNA: TGCGCCAGCAGCCCCGGACTAGCGGGGGGGATGAACACCGGGGAGCTGTTTTTT.

The V gene is TRBV19, the J gene TRBJ2-2; 7 nucleotides match TRBD2. V trimming: 4 bases; J trimming: 6 bases; junction bases outside the gene matches: 8. This CDR3 has 15 amino acids. Per germline, CDR1 LNHDA and CDR2 SQIVND (reference sequence). The CDR3 is CASSTPGEGAGELFF. Written as DNA, the CDR3 is TGTGCCAGTAGTACCCCGGGGGAGGGCGCCGGGGAGCTGTTTTTT.